This T cell receptor beta chain was sequenced during a study of metastatic and nonmetastatic thyroid tumors (dated by TCRdb to 2020 to 2022). General notes on the study: Repertoires from peripheral blood and from tumor or nodule tissue samples of malignant and benign thyroid patients were compared.

No treatment had been received by any patient before thyroid surgery. Using T-cell receptor beta sequencing, the study looked back at clinical samples from patients collected from about 2011 to 2019. This clone was observed a few times. Its antigen remains unidentified. No base-level quality is on record; no much larger clone is a single base apart. The library came from PCR. For sequencing, an Illumina HiSeq 4000 was employed. High-throughput sequencing was used to profile the TCR beta-chain CDR3 region of every patient. Concerning the study's data processing: CDR3 differences across clinicopathological groups were used to build a classifier for discriminating distant-metastatic papillary thyroid cancer patients. The Shannon index was used to assess repertoire diversity, and the Morisita-Horn index was used to assess tumor-blood repertoire similarity. The raw public reads went through TCRdb reprocessing: fastp at Q25, MiXCR clone calling, in-frame beta chains kept. The V and J calls and clone size are TCRdb's, not the authors'. The sample table records about 17,000 clones; around 30% of these occur just once. The ten largest clones represent approximately 25% of the sample.

Study-wide findings and limitations: TCR beta diversity was reported as significantly higher in malignant tumors than in benign nodules, in both blood and tumor samples.

Reading from cysteine to phenylalanine, the CDR3 counts 15 amino acids. The sequence is cut down to CDR3 DNA, 45 bases in frame from base 1. V trim: 7 bases; J trim: 2 bases; unmatched bases: 4. The germline V gene yields MNHNS for CDR1 and SASEGT for CDR2. Sample: tumor tissue. This clonotype was obtained from a male donor with papillary thyroid cancer or a benign thyroid nodule (not recorded which). Some clones in this sample may be carry-over from other donors' samples. The V and J genes are TRBV6-1 and TRBJ1-5; TRBD1 fits 11 bases in the junction. The CDR3 here reads CASTMGQGGNQPQHF. The sequence in DNA is TGTGCCAGCACCATGGGACAGGGGGGCAATCAGCCCCAGCATTTT.